These T cell receptor beta chains were read from a single sample in a study of T cell changes during pregnancy in multiple sclerosis. TCRdb's copy holds only in-frame clones and misses some; the assay was immunoSEQ multiplex PCR. The sample contains 50,000 or so clones, over 80% of which appear only once. Sequencing used CD8+ T cells from peripheral blood mononuclear cells, obtained after pregnancy. The receptors come from a female donor with multiple sclerosis, enrolled in a pregnancy study. Each CDR3 is given with its conserved first and last residue. The D gene is left open where the match is weak. Expanded clones are given a class, and other clones once, few, many or no size at all.

v_gene	j_gene	abundance	d_gene	CDR3nt	CDR3aa
TRBV21-1	TRBJ1-2	NA	NA	TGTGCCAGCAGCAAAGGGGCACGTAGGACACAGAAACTATGCGGCTACACCTTC	CASSKGARRTQKLCGYTF
TRBV9	TRBJ2-1	NA	TRBD2	TGTGCCAGCAGCGTAGGGGCGGGGGTCAGGAATGAGCAGTTCTTC	CASSVGAGVRNEQFF
TRBV5-1	TRBJ2-1	NA	TRBD1	TGCGCCAGCAGCTACCGGGACAGGGATTACTACAATGAGCAGTTCTTC	CASSYRDRDYYNEQFF
TRBV19	TRBJ1-6	NA	NA	TGTGCCAGTAGTTCCCAGCTAGGAAATTCACCCCTCCACTTT	CASSSQLGNSPLHF
TRBV27	TRBJ1-5	NA	NA	TGTGCCAGCAGTCTCAAGGCGGGCGGCAATCAGCCCCAGCATTTT	CASSLKAGGNQPQHF
TRBV6-4	TRBJ2-3	NA	TRBD2	TGTGCCAGCAGTGATGGCGGGGGGGCCTTCACAGATACGCAGTATTTT	CASSDGGGAFTDTQYF
TRBV19	TRBJ1-2	few	NA	TGTGCCAGTAGTATAGTTCAGGAAATCAATGGCTACACCTTC	CASSIVQEINGYTF
TRBV2	TRBJ1-3	NA	NA	TGTGCCAGGACCCGACAGGTTGGAAACACCATATATTTT	CARTRQVGNTIYF
TRBV14	TRBJ1-4	NA	NA	TGTGCCAGCAGCCCCTTAGGCGGGGAAGCTGAAAAACTGTTTTTT	CASSPLGGEAEKLFF
TRBV27	TRBJ2-5	NA	TRBD1	TGTGCCAGCAGTTTCGGGACAGGGAATGAAATAGAGACCCAGTACTTC	CASSFGTGNEIETQYF
TRBV2	TRBJ2-6	NA	NA	TGTGCCAGCAGTGATGCTGTCAGGGGCCCCTCTGGGGCCAACGTCCTGACTTTC	CASSDAVRGPSGANVLTF
TRBV13	TRBJ2-1	NA	NA	TGTGCCAGCAGCTTAAATGGTCTTTGGGGGGATGAGCAGTTCTTC	CASSLNGLWGDEQFF
TRBV4-1	TRBJ2-2	NA	NA	TGCGCCAGCAGCGGAGGGGAAGGCACCGGGGAGCTGTTTTTT	CASSGGEGTGELFF
TRBV4-1	TRBJ2-4	NA	TRBD1	TGCGCCAGTGAGGCCGGGACAGGGCGAAACATTCAGTACTTC	CASEAGTGRNIQYF
TRBV10-3	TRBJ1-2	NA	NA	TGTGCCATAGGGCCTCCCGGGGACTATGGCTACACCTTC	CAIGPPGDYGYTF
TRBV7-9	TRBJ1-1	NA	TRBD1	TGTGCCAGCAGCCCAGCCGGGACAGTGAACACTGAAGCTTTCTTT	CASSPAGTVNTEAFF
TRBV14	TRBJ2-7	NA	TRBD2	TGTGCCAGCAGCCAAGAGGGCGGGGGGGTGCACGAGCAGTACTTC	CASSQEGGGVHEQYF
TRBV7-3	TRBJ1-1	few	NA	TGTGCCAGCAGCTTATGGGGGGACACTGAAGCTTTCTTT	CASSLWGDTEAFF
TRBV6-5	TRBJ1-1	NA	NA	TGTGCCAGCAGTTACGGGAGGGAAACTGAAGCTTTCTTT	CASSYGRETEAFF
TRBV15	TRBJ1-1	NA	NA	TGTGCCACCAGCAGTAGAGGGACACTCACTGAAGCTTTCTTT	CATSSRGTLTEAFF
TRBV10-1	TRBJ1-3	NA	NA	TGCGCCAGCAGTGAGTCGCGGGGATTCTCTGGAAACACCATATATTTT	CASSESRGFSGNTIYF
TRBV6-6	TRBJ2-7	NA	TRBD1	TGTGCCAGCACCGACCTACAGGGGTCCTACGAGCAGTACTTC	CASTDLQGSYEQYF
TRBV29-1	TRBJ2-7	NA	NA	TGCAGCGTTTACACGGGACTCACCTCCTACGAGCAGTACTTC	CSVYTGLTSYEQYF
TRBV10-3	TRBJ2-1	NA	TRBD1	TGTGCCATCAGTGAGCCGACAGGGTTGGTTCGATACGAGCAGTTCTTC	CAISEPTGLVRYEQFF
TRBV11-2	TRBJ2-7	NA	NA	TGTGCCAGCAGCTTCGGGGATACCTACGAGCAGTACTTC	CASSFGDTYEQYF
TRBV7-9	TRBJ1-2	NA	NA	TGTGCCAGCACAGCCGAGACATTAGATGGCTACACCTTC	CASTAETLDGYTF
TRBV2	TRBJ2-1	NA	NA	TGTGCCAGCAGTCTGGACAGCTACAATGAGCAGTTCTTC	CASSLDSYNEQFF
TRBV10-3	TRBJ2-7	NA	NA	TGTGCCATCAGTGATGAGCGGGTGCCTTCCTACGAGCAGTACTTC	CAISDERVPSYEQYF
TRBV13	TRBJ2-3	once	TRBD2	TGTGCCAGCAGCTCCTCTAGCGGGGGGGCCCCCACAGATACGCAGTATTTT	CASSSSSGGAPTDTQYF
TRBV30	TRBJ2-3	NA	NA	TGTGCCTGGAGTGGTGCGGTTTGGCCCACAGATACGCAGTATTTT	CAWSGAVWPTDTQYF
TRBV19	TRBJ1-3	NA	NA	TGTGCCAGTAGCAATCCGGGACTCACCTCTGGAAACACCATATATTTT	CASSNPGLTSGNTIYF
TRBV7-9	TRBJ2-7	NA	TRBD1	TGTGCCAGCAGCTTCGGGACAGGGATGGACGAGCAGTACTTC	CASSFGTGMDEQYF
TRBV13	TRBJ2-5	once	NA	TGTGCCAGCAGCTTTAGGGGGGGAGCTCAGGAGACCCAGTACTTC	CASSFRGGAQETQYF
TRBV9	TRBJ1-1	few	NA	TGTGCCAGCAGCGTTGCTGCGGGAGGGGCTGAAGCTTTCTTT	CASSVAAGGAEAFF
TRBV5-8	TRBJ2-1	NA	TRBD1	TGTGCCAGCAGCTTGGGACAGGGGGCGAGGAATGAGCAGTTCTTC	CASSLGQGARNEQFF
TRBV11-2	TRBJ1-1	NA	NA	TGTGCCAGCAGGGAAACAGGAGAAGCTTTCTTT	CASRETGEAFF
TRBV7-3	TRBJ1-5	NA	NA	TGTGCCAGCAGCCAAAAGCCCCAACGGGGGGTTGGTAGCAATCAGCCCCAGCATTTT	CASSQKPQRGVGSNQPQHF
TRBV5-4	TRBJ1-1	NA	TRBD1	TGTGCCAGCAGCAATGCCCGGACAGGGGGTAGCACTGAAGCTTTCTTT	CASSNARTGGSTEAFF
TRBV11-2	TRBJ2-1	NA	TRBD1	TGTGCCAGCAGCTCCAAGGACAGGGGGCAAAATGAGCAGTTCTTC	CASSSKDRGQNEQFF
TRBV4-1	TRBJ1-4	NA	NA	TGCGCCAGCAGCCAAGATGGGGCGACTAATGAAAAACTGTTTTTT	CASSQDGATNEKLFF
TRBV5-6	TRBJ2-1	once	NA	TGTGCCAGCAGCTTAGTAGACGCGGTTGATGAGCAGTTCTTC	CASSLVDAVDEQFF
TRBV2	TRBJ2-7	NA	TRBD2	TGTGCCAGCAGTGACCTAGCGGGGGGCTCCTACGAGCAGTACTTC	CASSDLAGGSYEQYF
TRBV6-7	TRBJ2-5	NA	NA	TGTGCCAGCAGTTACCGACTCCCTCCCCAGGGGCAAGAGACCCAGTACTTC	CASSYRLPPQGQETQYF
TRBV5-6	TRBJ2-7	once	NA	TGTGCCAGCAGCTTGGAACTGAGTCCGATCTCCTACGAGCAGTACTTC	CASSLELSPISYEQYF
TRBV10-2	TRBJ2-1	NA	TRBD2	TGCGCCAGCAGCTACTCTAGCGGGGGGGCATATGAGCAGTTCTTC	CASSYSSGGAYEQFF
TRBV29-1	TRBJ2-7	NA	NA	TGCAGCGTTGGACAGCATAATTCCTACGAGCAGTACTTC	CSVGQHNSYEQYF
TRBV7-9	TRBJ2-7	NA	TRBD2	TGTGCCAGCAGCTGGGGGGGGTCTTCCTACGAGCAGTACTTC	CASSWGGSSYEQYF
TRBV6-5	TRBJ2-3	NA	NA	TGTGCCAGCAGTCCGGGGGATGATACGCAGTATTTT	CASSPGDDTQYF
TRBV7-6	TRBJ1-1	NA	TRBD1	TGTGCCAGCAGCCCCACCCAGGACAGGGGAGGAGCTGAAGCTTTCTTT	CASSPTQDRGGAEAFF
TRBV13	TRBJ2-3	NA	TRBD2	TGTGCCAGCAGCCAGACTAGCGGGGGGGCGATTCAAGATACGCAGTATTTT	CASSQTSGGAIQDTQYF
TRBV7-2	TRBJ1-1	few	NA	TGTGCCACCAACAGCGGAGTGTACACTGAAGCTTTCTTT	CATNSGVYTEAFF
TRBV6-6	TRBJ2-7	NA	NA	TGTGCCAGCAGCCGTGCAGGGACACTTGGCGAGCAGTACTTC	CASSRAGTLGEQYF